The source of this T cell receptor (beta chain) is a study of T cells in Graves' hyperthyroidism and ophthalmopathy (dated by TCRdb to between 2019 and 2020). Looking at the study overall: Peripheral blood samples were taken at initial diagnosis, before any treatment was given. An independent validation cohort of 18 to 20 hyperthyroidism patients and 17 patients who later progressed to ophthalmopathy tested prospective prediction of ophthalmopathy. For training and testing, the 100 or so patients in the discovery cohort were randomly divided in a 7:3 ratio. Once sampling was done, hyperthyroidism patients were given methimazole at a starting dose of 30 mg daily, whereas ophthalmopathy patients were given high-dose intravenous methylprednisolone. Thyroid tissue and blood T-cell repertoires from more than 5 Graves' hyperthyroidism patients were also compared in the study. TCR V-J signatures able to tell the groups apart were searched for in a discovery cohort of around 95 patients, of whom approximately 40 had Graves' ophthalmopathy and about 55 had stable Graves' hyperthyroidism. TCR Vbeta CDR3 sequencing of 130 to 150 peripheral blood samples (approximately 44 ophthalmopathy, 70 to 85 hyperthyroidism and some 17 progressor patients) is reported in the paper. General findings and caveats noted by the study authors: Ophthalmopathy was separated from stable hyperthyroidism by a 13 V-J signature model, with about 86% sensitivity and about 81% specificity obtained in cross-validation and 80%/75% obtained in testing. In validation, progression to ophthalmopathy was predicted by the model with nearly 71% sensitivity and just over 72% specificity, a median of approximately 6.5 months before onset. Most expanded thyroid clonotypes (frequency above 0.001) were also found in blood, which suggests that blood repertoires may mirror thyroid immune responses. No statistical method was used to fix the sample size in advance, and group allocation was not hidden from the investigators.

Points on this clonotype: There is no known antigen for this receptor. Per-nucleotide qualities are absent, and no much larger clonotype sits a single base away.

Stable Graves' hyperthyroidism was defined as the absence of progression to ophthalmopathy over 18 months of follow-up. Hyperthyroidism patients were newly diagnosed, had a disease duration of under 2 months, and were aged 18 to 65 years. Patients with uncontrolled infections, other autoimmune diseases, pregnancy or lactation were excluded. Diagnoses relied on clinical symptoms, serum thyroxine and TRAb, thyroid ultrasound and orbital computed tomography. PBMCs were separated from under 12 ml of fresh peripheral blood using Ficoll-Paque density gradient centrifugation. Total RNA was extracted using Trizol reagent, and RNA quality was assessed on an Agilent 2100 Bioanalyzer. The TCR beta CDR3 regions were amplified from the RNA transcripts. A first-round RT-PCR of the TCR CDR3 used the HTBI primer set with the Qiagen OneStep RT-PCR kit. A second multiplex PCR round built the libraries, followed by size selection and purification. Sequencing of the libraries was done on an Illumina HiSeq2000 using paired-end 100 bp reads. In the authors' own workflow: SOAPnuke was used to process the raw data, removing reads that contained adapters or uncalled bases, had a mean Phred below 15, or lacked an exact match to the constant primer or identifier. High-quality paired reads were merged using COPE v1.2.5, and each unique nucleotide sequence was defined as a clonotype. MiTCR v1.1 was used to align clonotypes to the IMGT TRBV, TRBD and TRBJ reference segments. Analysis was restricted to V-J combinations with a frequency above 0.0001, which covered roughly 99% of repertoires. The TCS score was defined as F50 (clonal expansion) divided by E x V (chaos), with BLOSUM62-based TCRdist calculated between CDR3 peptides within each V-J. Welch's t-statistics and random forest reduced around 550 V-J features to about 12, which were used in a naive Bayes classifier (R e1071). The public reads were quality trimmed at Q25 with fastp and then assembled into clones with MiXCR by TCRdb, keeping productive beta chains. One record per CDR3 amino acid sequence lists the most common genes and DNA. These V and J calls rely on TCRdb rather than the paper's analysis. Present in this sample are 300,000 to 400,000 distinct CDR3 sequences, about 20% of which were seen just once. Of the sample, 49% falls within the top ten clones.

CDR1 and CDR2 are read off the germline V gene as MDHEN and SYDVKM. Trimming at the junction amounts to 3 bases on V and 7 bases on J, and the germline ends lie 31 bases apart. The CDR3, cysteine through phenylalanine, is 19 amino acids long. The retained sequence is limited to the CDR3, 57 bases, with the frame set at the first base. The chain links TRBV28 with TRBJ2-7; TRBD1 is possibly the D segment (8 matching bases). Sequenced material: blood. This clonotype originated in a woman aged 45-60 years with Graves' hyperthyroidism. The CDR3 is CASSFPPTGVAGAPGEQYF. The nucleotide sequence reads TGTGCCAGCAGTTTCCCTCCGACAGGGGTGGCGGGGGCACCTGGGGAGCAGTACTTC.